This T cell receptor (beta chain) was captured by sequencing in a study of Siglec-9 on CD8 T cells in melanoma. Here immunoSEQ multiplex PCR was the method, and the copy in TCRdb shows in-frame clones only, minus some. Here the sample spans approximately 39,000 clones, 80% to 85% being singletons. The CDR3 contains 14 residues. Germline V CDR1 and CDR2: SNHLY, FYNNEI. V gave up 7 bases and J gave up 8 bases; unmatched junction bases: 13. A note on this clone: Antigen unknown.

Findings and caveats of the study: An effector memory CD8+ T-cell subset seemingly accumulating in melanoma was reportedly marked and regulated by Siglec-9.

The chain uses TRBV2 and TRBJ1-1, with 7 bases that match TRBD1. What was sequenced was Siglec-9- CD8+ T cells sorted from blood. This TCR came from a human donor in good health. The CDR3 protein is CASIGSSRGGEAFF. The CDR3 DNA sequence: TGTGCCAGCATCGGGAGCAGCAGGGGGGGAGAAGCTTTCTTT.